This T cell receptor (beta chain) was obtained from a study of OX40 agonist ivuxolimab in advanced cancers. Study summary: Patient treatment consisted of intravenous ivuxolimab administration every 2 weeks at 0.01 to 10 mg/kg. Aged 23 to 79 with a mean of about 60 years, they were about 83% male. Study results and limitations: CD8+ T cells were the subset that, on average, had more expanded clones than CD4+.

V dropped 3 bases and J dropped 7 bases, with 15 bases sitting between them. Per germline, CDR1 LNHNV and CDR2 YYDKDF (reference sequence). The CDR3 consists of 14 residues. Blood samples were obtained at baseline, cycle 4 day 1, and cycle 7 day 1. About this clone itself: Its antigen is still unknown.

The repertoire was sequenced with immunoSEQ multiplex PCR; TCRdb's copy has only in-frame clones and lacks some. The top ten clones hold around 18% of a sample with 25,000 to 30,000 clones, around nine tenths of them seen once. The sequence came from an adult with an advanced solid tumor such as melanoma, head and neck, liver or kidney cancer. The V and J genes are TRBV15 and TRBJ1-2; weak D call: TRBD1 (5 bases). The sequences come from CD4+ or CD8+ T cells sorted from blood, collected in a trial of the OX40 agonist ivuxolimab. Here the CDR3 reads CATSSLRGGIGYTF. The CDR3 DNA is TGTGCCACCAGCAGCCTCCGGGGGGGTATTGGCTACACCTTC.